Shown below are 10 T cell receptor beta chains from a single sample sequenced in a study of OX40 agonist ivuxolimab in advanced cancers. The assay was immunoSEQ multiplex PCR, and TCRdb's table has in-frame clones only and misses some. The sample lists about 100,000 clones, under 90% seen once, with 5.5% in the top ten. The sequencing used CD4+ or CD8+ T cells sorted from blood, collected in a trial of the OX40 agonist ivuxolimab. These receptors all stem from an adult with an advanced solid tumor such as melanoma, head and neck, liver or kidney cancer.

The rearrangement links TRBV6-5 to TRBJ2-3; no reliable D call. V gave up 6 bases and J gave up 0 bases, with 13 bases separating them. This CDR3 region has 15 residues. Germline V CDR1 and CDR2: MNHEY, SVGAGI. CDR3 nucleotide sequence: TGTGCCAGCAGCCCCCGCGACCCTAGCACAGATACGCAGTATTTT. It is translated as CASSPRDPSTDTQYF.

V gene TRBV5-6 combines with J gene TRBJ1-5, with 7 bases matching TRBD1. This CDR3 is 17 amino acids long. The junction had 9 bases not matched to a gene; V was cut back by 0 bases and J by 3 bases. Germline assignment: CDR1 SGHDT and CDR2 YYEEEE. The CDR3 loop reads CASSLDDSDRYNQPQHF. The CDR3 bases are TGTGCCAGCAGCTTGGATGACTCGGACAGGTACAATCAGCCCCAGCATTTT.

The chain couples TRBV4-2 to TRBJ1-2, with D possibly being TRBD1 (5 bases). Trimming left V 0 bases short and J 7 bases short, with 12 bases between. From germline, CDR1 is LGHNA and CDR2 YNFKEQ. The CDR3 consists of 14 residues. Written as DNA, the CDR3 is TGTGCCAGCAGCCAAGATTCGGCAGGGAGTGGCTACACCTTC. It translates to CASSQDSAGSGYTF.

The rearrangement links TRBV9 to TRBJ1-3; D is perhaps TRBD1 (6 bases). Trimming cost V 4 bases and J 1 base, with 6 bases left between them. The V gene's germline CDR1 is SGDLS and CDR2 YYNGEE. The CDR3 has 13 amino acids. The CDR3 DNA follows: TGTGCCAGCAGCACAGGGTCTGGAAACACCATATATTTT. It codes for CASSTGSGNTIYF.

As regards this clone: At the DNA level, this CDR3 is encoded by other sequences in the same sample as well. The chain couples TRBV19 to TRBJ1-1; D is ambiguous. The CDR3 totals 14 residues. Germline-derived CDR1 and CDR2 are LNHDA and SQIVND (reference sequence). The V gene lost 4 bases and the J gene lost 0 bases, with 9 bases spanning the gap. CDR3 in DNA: TGTGCCAGTAGTAAAGGCACATTGAACACTGAAGCTTTCTTT. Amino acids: CASSKGTLNTEAFF.

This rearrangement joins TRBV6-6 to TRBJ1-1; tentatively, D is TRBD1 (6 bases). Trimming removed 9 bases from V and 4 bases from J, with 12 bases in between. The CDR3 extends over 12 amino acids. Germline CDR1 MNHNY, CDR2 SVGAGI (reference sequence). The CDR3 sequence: CASSNRATEAFF. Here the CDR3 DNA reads TGTGCCAGTTCCAACAGGGCCACTGAAGCTTTCTTT.

In DNA, the CDR3 is TGTGCCAGCAGTAAGCCGTCACAGGGGAACACTGAAGCTTTCTTT. Amino acids: CASSKPSQGNTEAFF. This sequence joins TRBV27 and TRBJ1-1; D is perhaps TRBD1 (6 bases). The CDR3 runs 15 residues. Per the germline V gene, CDR1 is MNHEY and CDR2 is SMNVEV (reference sequence). Deletions cut 5 bases from V and 1 base from J, with 14 bases between.

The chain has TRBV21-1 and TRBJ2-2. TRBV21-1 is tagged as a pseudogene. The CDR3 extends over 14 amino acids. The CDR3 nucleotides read TGTGCCAGCAGCTACGAGTTTGGGACCGGGGAGCTGTTTTTT. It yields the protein CASSYEFGTGELFF.

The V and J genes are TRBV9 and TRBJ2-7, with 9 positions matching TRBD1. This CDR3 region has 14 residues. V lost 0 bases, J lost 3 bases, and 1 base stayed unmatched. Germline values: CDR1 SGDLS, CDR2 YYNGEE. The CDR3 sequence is CASSVGTGDYEQYF. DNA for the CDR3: TGTGCCAGCAGCGTAGGGACAGGGGACTACGAGCAGTACTTC. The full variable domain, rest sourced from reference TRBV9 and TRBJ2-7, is DSGVTQTPKHLITATGQRVTLRCSPRSGDLSVYWYQQSLDQGLQFLIQYYNGEERAKGNILERFSAQQFPDLHSELNLSSLELGDSALYFCASSVGTGDYEQYFGPGTRLTVT.

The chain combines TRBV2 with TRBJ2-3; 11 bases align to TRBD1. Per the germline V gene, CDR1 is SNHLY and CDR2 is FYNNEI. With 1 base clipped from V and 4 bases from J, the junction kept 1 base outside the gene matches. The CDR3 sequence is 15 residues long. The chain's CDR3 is CASSEGDRGADTQYF. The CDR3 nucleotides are TGTGCCAGCAGTGAAGGGGACAGGGGGGCAGATACGCAGTATTTT.